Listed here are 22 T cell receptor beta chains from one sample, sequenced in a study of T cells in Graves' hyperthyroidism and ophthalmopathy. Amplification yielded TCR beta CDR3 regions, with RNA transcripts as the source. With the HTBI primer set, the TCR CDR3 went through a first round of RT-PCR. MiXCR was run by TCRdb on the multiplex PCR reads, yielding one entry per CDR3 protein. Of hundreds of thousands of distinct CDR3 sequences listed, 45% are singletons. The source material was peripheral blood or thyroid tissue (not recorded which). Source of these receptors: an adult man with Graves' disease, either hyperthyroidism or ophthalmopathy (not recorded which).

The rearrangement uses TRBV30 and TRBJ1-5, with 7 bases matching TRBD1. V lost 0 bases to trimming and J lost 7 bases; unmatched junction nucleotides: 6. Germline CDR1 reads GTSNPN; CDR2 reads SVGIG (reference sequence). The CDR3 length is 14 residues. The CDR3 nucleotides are TGTGCCTGGAGTGTCGGCCAGGGGGGCCAGCCCCAGCATTTT. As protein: CAWSVGQGGQPQHF.

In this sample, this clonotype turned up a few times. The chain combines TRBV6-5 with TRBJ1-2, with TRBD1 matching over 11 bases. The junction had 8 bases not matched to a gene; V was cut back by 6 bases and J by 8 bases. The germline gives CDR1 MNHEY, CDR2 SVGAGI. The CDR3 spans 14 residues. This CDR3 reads CASSYIGTGGGYTF. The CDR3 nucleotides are TGTGCCAGCAGCTACATCGGGACAGGGGGAGGCTACACCTTC.

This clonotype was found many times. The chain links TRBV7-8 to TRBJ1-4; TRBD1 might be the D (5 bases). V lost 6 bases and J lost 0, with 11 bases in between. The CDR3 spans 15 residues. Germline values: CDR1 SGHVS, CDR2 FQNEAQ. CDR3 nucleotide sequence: TGTGCCAGCAGGCCCGGGGGTGCAACTAATGAAAAACTGTTTTTT. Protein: CASRPGGATNEKLFF. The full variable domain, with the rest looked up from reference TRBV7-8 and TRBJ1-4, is GAGVSQSPRYKVAKRGQDVALRCDPISGHVSLFWYQQALGQGPEFLTYFQNEAQLDKSGLPSDRFFAERPEGSVSTLKIQRTQQEDSAVYLCASRPGGATNEKLFFGSGTQLSVL.

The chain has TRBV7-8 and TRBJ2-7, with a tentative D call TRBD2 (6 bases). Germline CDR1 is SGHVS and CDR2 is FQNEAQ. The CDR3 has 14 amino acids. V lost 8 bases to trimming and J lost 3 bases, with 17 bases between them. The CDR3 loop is CASALRGLDYEQYF. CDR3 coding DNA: TGTGCCAGCGCTTTGCGGGGCCTAGACTACGAGCAGTACTTC.

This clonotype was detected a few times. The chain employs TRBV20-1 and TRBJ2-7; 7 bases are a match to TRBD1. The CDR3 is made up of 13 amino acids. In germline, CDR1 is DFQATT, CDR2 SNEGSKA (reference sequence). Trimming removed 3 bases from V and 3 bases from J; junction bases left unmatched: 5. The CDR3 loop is CSASSGQFYEQYF. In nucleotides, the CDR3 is TGCAGTGCTAGTTCGGGACAGTTCTACGAGCAGTACTTC.

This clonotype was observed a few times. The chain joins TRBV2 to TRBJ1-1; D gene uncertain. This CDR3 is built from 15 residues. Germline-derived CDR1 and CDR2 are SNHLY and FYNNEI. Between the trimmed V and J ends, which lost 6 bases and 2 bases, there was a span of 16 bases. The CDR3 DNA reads TGTGCCAGCAGCCCGGACCTTCTAAGAAACACTGAAGCTTTCTTT. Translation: CASSPDLLRNTEAFF.

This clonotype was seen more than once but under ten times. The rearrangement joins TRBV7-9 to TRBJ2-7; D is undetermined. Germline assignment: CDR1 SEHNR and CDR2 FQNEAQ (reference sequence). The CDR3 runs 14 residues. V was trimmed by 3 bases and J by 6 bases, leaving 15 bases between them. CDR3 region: CASSLALTSSEQYF. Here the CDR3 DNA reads TGTGCCAGCAGCTTGGCCCTAACTTCGAGCGAGCAGTACTTC.

CDR3 region: CASSLRTGGRETQYF. CDR3 coding DNA: TGTGCCAGCAGCTTACGGACAGGGGGACGAGAGACCCAGTACTTC. The rearrangement uses TRBV7-2 and TRBJ2-5; 10 bases match TRBD1. Trimming removed 2 bases from V and 4 bases from J; junction bases left unmatched: 4. The germline gives CDR1 SGHTA, CDR2 FQGNSA. This CDR3 has 15 amino acids. Full variable domain (outside the CDR3, taken from reference TRBV7-2 and TRBJ2-5): GAGVSQSPSNKVTEKGKDVELRCDPISGHTALYWYRQSLGQGLEFLIYFQGNSAPDKSGLPSDRFSAERTGGSVSTLTIQRTQQEDSAVYLCASSLRTGGRETQYFGPGTRLLVL.

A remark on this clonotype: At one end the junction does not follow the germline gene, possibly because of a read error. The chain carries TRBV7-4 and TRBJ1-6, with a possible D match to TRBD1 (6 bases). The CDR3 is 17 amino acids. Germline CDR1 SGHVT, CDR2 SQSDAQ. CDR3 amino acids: CANSFEGGTTKNSPLHF. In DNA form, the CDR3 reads TGTGCCAACAGCTTTGAGGGAGGGACAACGAAAAATTCACCCCTCCACTTT.

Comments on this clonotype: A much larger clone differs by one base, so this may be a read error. The CDR3 sequence is CSVGGTGLSYEQYF. CDR3 coding DNA: TGCAGCGTTGGCGGAACAGGACTCTCTTACGAGCAGTACTTC. This rearrangement joins TRBV29-1 to TRBJ2-7; perhaps D is TRBD1 or TRBD2 (5 bases each). CDR1 is SQVTM, CDR2 ANQGSEA, per germline. This CDR3 is 14 amino acids long. V lost 4 bases and J lost 4, with 17 bases in between.

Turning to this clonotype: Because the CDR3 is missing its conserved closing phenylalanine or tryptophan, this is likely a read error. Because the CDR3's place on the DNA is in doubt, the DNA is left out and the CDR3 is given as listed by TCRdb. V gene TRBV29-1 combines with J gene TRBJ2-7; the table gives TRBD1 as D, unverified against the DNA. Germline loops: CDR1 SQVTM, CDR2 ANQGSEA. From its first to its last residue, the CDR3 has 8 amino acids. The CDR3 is CSAGQGDY.

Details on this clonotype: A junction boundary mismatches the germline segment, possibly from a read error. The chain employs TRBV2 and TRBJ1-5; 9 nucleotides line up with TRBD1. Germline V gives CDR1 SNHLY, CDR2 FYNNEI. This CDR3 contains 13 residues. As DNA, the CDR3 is TGTGCCATCAGTTATGGACAGGGGAGACCCCAGCATTTT. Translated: CAISYGQGRPQHF.

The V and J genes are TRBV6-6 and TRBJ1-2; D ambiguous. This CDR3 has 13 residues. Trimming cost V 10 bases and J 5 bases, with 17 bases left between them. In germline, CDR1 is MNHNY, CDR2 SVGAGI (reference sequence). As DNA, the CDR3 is TGTGCCACCAGAACCTCTGGGGATTATGGCTACACCTTC. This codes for CATRTSGDYGYTF.

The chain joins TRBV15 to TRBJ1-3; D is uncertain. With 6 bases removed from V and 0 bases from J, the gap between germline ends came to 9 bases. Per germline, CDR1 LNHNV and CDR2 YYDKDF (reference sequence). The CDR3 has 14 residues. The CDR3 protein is CATRDYSSGNTIYF. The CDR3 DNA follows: TGTGCCACCAGAGATTACAGCTCTGGAAACACCATATATTTT.

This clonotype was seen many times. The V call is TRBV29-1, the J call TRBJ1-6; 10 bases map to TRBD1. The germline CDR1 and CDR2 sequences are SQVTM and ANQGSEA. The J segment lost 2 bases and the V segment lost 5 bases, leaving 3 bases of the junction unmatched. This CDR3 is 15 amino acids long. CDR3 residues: CSVRDRGTYNSPLHF. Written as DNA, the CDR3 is TGCAGCGTTCGGGACAGGGGTACCTATAATTCACCCCTCCACTTT.

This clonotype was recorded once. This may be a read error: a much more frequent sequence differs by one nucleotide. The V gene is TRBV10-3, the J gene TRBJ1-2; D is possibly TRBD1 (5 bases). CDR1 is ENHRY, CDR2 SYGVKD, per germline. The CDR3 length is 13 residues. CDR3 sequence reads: CATSVDNYYGYTF. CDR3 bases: TGTGCCACCAGTGTGGACAACTACTATGGCTACACCTTC.

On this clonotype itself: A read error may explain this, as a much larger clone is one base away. The CDR3 DNA is TGTGCCACCAGCTCCGATAGCGGGATAGGCGAGCAGCACTTC. This sequence encodes CATSSDSGIGEQHF. The chain has TRBV15 and TRBJ2-7, with 8 bases lining up with TRBD2. The CDR3 consists of 14 residues. From germline, CDR1 is LNHNV and CDR2 YYDKDF (reference sequence).

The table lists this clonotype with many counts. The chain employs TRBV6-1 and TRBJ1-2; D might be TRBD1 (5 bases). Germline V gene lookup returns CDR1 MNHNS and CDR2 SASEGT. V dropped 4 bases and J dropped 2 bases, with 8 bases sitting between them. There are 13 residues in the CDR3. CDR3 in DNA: TGTGCCAGCAGTGGTACAGGAAACTATGGCTACACCTTC. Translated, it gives CASSGTGNYGYTF.

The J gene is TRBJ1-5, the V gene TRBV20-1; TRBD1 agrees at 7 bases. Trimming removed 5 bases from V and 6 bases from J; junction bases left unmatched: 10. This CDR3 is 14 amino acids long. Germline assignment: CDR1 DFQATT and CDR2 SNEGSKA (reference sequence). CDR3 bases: TGCAGTGCTCGGCCCGGGACAGTGGCTCAGCCCCAGCATTTT. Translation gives CSARPGTVAQPQHF.

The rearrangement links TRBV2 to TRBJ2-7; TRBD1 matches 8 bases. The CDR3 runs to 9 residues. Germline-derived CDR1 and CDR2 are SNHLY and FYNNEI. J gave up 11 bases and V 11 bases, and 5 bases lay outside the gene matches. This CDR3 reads CASGQGEYF. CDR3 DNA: TGTGCCTCAGGACAGGGCGAGTACTTC.

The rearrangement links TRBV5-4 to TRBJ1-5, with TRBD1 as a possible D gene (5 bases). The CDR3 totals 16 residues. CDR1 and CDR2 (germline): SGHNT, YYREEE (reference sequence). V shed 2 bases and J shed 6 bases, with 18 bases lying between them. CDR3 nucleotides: TGTGCCAGCAGCTTAATATGGGGGTGCTGGGGTCAGCCCCAGCATTTT. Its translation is CASSLIWGCWGQPQHF.

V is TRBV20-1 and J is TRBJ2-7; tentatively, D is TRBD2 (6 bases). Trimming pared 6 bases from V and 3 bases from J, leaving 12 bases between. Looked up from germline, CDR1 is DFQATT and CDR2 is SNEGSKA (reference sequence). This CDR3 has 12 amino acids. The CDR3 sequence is CSAGGGNYEQYF. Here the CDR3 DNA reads TGCAGTGCCGGGGGAGGAAACTACGAGCAGTACTTC.